This is a list of T cell receptor beta chains from one sample in a study of T cell changes during pregnancy in multiple sclerosis. The repertoire was sequenced with immunoSEQ multiplex PCR; TCRdb's copy has only in-frame clones and lacks some. The sample carries some 41,000 clones, roughly 87% recorded once. Sample: CD4+ T cells from peripheral blood mononuclear cells, taken in the first trimester of pregnancy. The receptors stem from a female donor with multiple sclerosis, enrolled in a pregnancy study. The CDR3 runs from the conserved cysteine through the conserved F or W. The order of the fields is J gene, V gene, D gene, clone size, CDR3 protein, CDR3 DNA. A D gene is named only where the DNA matches it firmly. Clone size is shown for a subset of rows, as once, few, many or a class of expanded clone.

>TRBJ2-2|TRBV4-2|TRBD2|-
CASSQDGLAGGQVGELFF
TGTGCCAGCAGCCAAGATGGGCTAGCGGGGGGGCAAGTCGGGGAGCTGTTTTTT
>TRBJ2-3|TRBV29-1|TRBD2|-
CSVTQFTSEVDTQYF
TGCAGCGTTACCCAATTTACTAGCGAGGTAGATACGCAGTATTTT
>TRBJ2-2|TRBV9|-|-
CASSVGLASRMTNTGELFF
TGTGCCAGCAGCGTAGGTTTGGCTAGCCGGATGACGAACACCGGGGAGCTGTTTTTT
>TRBJ1-2|TRBV6-6|-|-
CASSQDSKNYGYTF
TGTGCCAGCAGTCAGGACAGTAAAAACTATGGCTACACCTTC
>TRBJ1-2|TRBV19|TRBD1|-
CASTFRVQGAHYGYTF
TGTGCCAGTACCTTCCGGGTTCAGGGGGCCCACTATGGCTACACCTTC
>TRBJ1-1|TRBV10-3|TRBD1|once
CAISESTRSDRGKRTEAFF
TGTGCCATCAGTGAGTCGACTAGATCGGACAGGGGCAAAAGGACTGAAGCTTTCTTT
>TRBJ2-5|TRBV30|-|-
CAWSVAGIEETQYF
TGTGCCTGGAGTGTAGCAGGGATTGAGGAGACCCAGTACTTC
>TRBJ2-6|TRBV27|-|once
CASSFPGAGANVLTF
TGTGCCAGCAGTTTCCCGGGAGCTGGGGCCAACGTCCTGACTTTC
>TRBJ1-3|TRBV2|TRBD1|-
CASSGPGTGYGNTIYF
TGTGCCAGCAGTGGACCCGGGACAGGGTATGGAAACACCATATATTTT
>TRBJ2-1|TRBV6-6|TRBD2|-
CASSYRLAGNNEQFF
TGTGCCAGCAGTTATAGGCTAGCGGGGAACAATGAGCAGTTCTTC
>TRBJ2-4|TRBV11-3|TRBD2|-
CASRRGGDIQYF
TGTGCCAGCAGGAGGGGAGGGGACATTCAGTACTTC
>TRBJ2-5|TRBV7-2|TRBD1|once
CASSLVGAGGETQYF
TGTGCCAGCAGCTTAGTAGGTGCAGGGGGAGAGACCCAGTACTTC
>TRBJ2-5|TRBV6-6|TRBD2|-
CASSHSGGTQQETQYF
TGTGCCAGCAGCCACTCGGGGGGGACCCAACAAGAGACCCAGTACTTC
>TRBJ1-1|TRBV9|TRBD1|-
CASSVEQGDTEAFF
TGTGCCAGCAGCGTAGAACAGGGGGACACTGAAGCTTTCTTT
>TRBJ1-1|TRBV4-3|-|-
CASSQDRGVMNTEAFF
TGCGCCAGCAGCCAAGATCGGGGGGTGATGAACACTGAAGCTTTCTTT
>TRBJ1-3|TRBV7-9|-|-
CASSLADRDGNTIYF
TGTGCCAGCAGCTTAGCGGACCGGGATGGAAACACCATATATTTT
>TRBJ1-2|TRBV20-1|TRBD1|-
CARQGAGGYTF
TGCGCAAGACAGGGGGCTGGTGGCTACACCTTC
>TRBJ1-5|TRBV30|-|-
CAWSVVTENQPQHF
TGTGCCTGGAGTGTGGTTACAGAGAATCAGCCCCAGCATTTT
>TRBJ2-6|TRBV7-9|-|-
CASSISQGFSGANVLTF
TGTGCCAGCAGCATATCGCAGGGGTTCTCTGGGGCCAACGTCCTGACTTTC
>TRBJ2-1|TRBV7-2|TRBD1|-
CASTPVQGSYEQFF
TGTGCCAGCACCCCGGTACAGGGGTCATATGAGCAGTTCTTC
>TRBJ2-3|TRBV4-1|-|-
CASSQELRAPTDTQYF
TGCGCCAGCAGCCAAGAATTGAGGGCTCCCACAGATACGCAGTATTTT
>TRBJ1-3|TRBV30|TRBD1|-
CAWSSGTGSSGNTIYF
TGTGCCTGGAGTTCCGGGACAGGGAGCTCTGGAAACACCATATATTTT
>TRBJ2-7|TRBV29-1|TRBD1|-
CSVDRDRDSGEQYF
TGCAGCGTTGATCGGGACAGGGATTCAGGCGAGCAGTACTTC
>TRBJ2-5|TRBV18|-|-
CASSLTGRGETQYF
TGTGCCAGCTCACTTACAGGGCGAGGAGAGACCCAGTACTTC
>TRBJ1-4|TRBV7-8|-|once
CASSLFSQFGEKLFF
TGTGCCAGCAGCTTATTTAGCCAGTTCGGGGAAAAACTGTTTTTT
>TRBJ1-1|TRBV19|TRBD1|-
CASSMGAGGIRTEAFF
TGTGCCAGTAGTATGGGGGCAGGGGGCATACGTACTGAAGCTTTCTTT
>TRBJ1-1|TRBV30|-|-
CAWSVRGLGTEAFF
TGTGCCTGGAGTGTACGGGGACTGGGGACTGAAGCTTTCTTT
>TRBJ1-1|TRBV7-2|-|once
CASSLPTRERGLAFF
TGTGCCAGCAGCTTACCTACCAGGGAGCGGGGTCTGGCTTTCTTT
>TRBJ2-1|TRBV11-2|TRBD2|-
CASSLPRRTSHNEQFF
TGTGCCAGCAGCTTACCTCGAAGGACTAGCCACAATGAGCAGTTCTTC
>TRBJ1-1|TRBV7-9|TRBD1|-
CASSPKPGGTVWRNLGAFF
TGTGCCAGCAGCCCTAAACCGGGGGGGACAGTCTGGAGAAATTTGGGGGCTTTCTTT
>TRBJ2-5|TRBV21-1|-|-
CASSKIQGSRQTQYF
TGTGCCAGCAGCAAAATCCAGGGGAGTAGGCAGACCCAGTACTTC
>TRBJ2-7|TRBV6-1|-|-
CASSTDSYEQYF
TGTGCCAGCAGTACAGATTCCTACGAGCAGTACTTC
>TRBJ2-7|TRBV4-2|TRBD2|-
CASSQGLRTSGSTGQTYEQYF
TGTGCCAGCAGCCAGGGGTTGAGGACTAGCGGGAGTACTGGCCAAACCTACGAGCAGTACTTC
>TRBJ2-2|TRBV7-3|TRBD2|-
CASSPSTSGGELFF
TGTGCCAGCAGCCCCTCGACTAGCGGGGGGGAGCTGTTTTTT
>TRBJ1-2|TRBV19|-|-
CASQTGSTNYGYTF
TGTGCCAGCCAGACAGGCTCAACTAACTATGGCTACACCTTC
>TRBJ2-2|TRBV5-1|TRBD1|-
CASRGQGDTGELFF
TGCGCCAGCAGGGGGCAGGGGGACACCGGGGAGCTGTTTTTT
>TRBJ1-6|TRBV7-2|-|-
CASSFGWSSPLHF
TGTGCCAGCAGCTTTGGGTGGAGTTCACCCCTCCACTTT
>TRBJ1-6|TRBV28|-|-
CASTGGSYSPLHF
TGTGCGTCGACAGGCGGCTCGTATTCACCCCTCCACTTT
>TRBJ1-1|TRBV2|-|-
CASSERDSIAFF
TGTGCCAGCAGTGAACGAGACAGTATAGCTTTCTTT
>TRBJ1-5|TRBV6-5|TRBD1|once
CASNPGGQGNQPQHF
TGTGCCAGCAACCCGGGGGGACAGGGGAATCAGCCCCAGCATTTT
>TRBJ1-1|TRBV9|-|-
CASSRQSQLEAFF
TGTGCCAGCAGTAGACAGTCACAGTTGGAAGCTTTCTTT
>TRBJ2-5|TRBV5-1|-|-
CASDSGQYQETQYF
TGCGCCAGCGATTCAGGACAGTACCAAGAGACCCAGTACTTC
>TRBJ1-5|TRBV5-5|-|-
CASSLTVNQPQHF
TGTGCCAGCAGCTTGACAGTAAATCAGCCCCAGCATTTT
>TRBJ2-3|TRBV2|-|-
CASSEALLRGGPMRTDTQYF
TGTGCCAGCAGTGAAGCGCTTCTAAGGGGGGGGCCTATGAGGACAGATACGCAGTATTTT
>TRBJ1-3|TRBV18|-|-
CASSPRGGSSGNTIYF
TGTGCCAGCTCACCACGGGGAGGAAGCTCTGGAAACACCATATATTTT